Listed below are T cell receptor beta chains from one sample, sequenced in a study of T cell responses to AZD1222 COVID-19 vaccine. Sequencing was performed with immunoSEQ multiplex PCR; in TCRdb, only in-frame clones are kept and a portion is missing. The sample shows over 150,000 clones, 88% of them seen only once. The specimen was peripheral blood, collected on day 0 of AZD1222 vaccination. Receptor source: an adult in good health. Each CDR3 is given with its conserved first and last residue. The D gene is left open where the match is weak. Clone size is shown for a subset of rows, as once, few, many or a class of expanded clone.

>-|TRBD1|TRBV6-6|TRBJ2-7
CASSRGQDYEQYF
TGTGCCAGCAGTCGGGGACAGGACTACGAGCAGTACTTC
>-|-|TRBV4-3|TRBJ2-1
CASSQERRVNEQFF
TGCGCCAGCAGCCAAGAACGCAGGGTCAATGAGCAGTTCTTC
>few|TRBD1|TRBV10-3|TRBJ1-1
CAISEFRDRANTEAFF
TGTGCCATCAGTGAGTTCCGGGACAGGGCAAACACTGAAGCTTTCTTT
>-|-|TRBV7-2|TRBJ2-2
CASTPLNTGELFF
TGTGCCAGCACACCTCTAAACACCGGGGAGCTGTTTTTT
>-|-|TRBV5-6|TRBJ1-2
CASRRTANYGYTF
TGTGCCAGCAGACGGACAGCTAACTATGGCTACACCTTC
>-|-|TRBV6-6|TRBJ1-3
CASSPGRGTIYF
TGTGCCAGCAGTCCAGGTCGGGGCACCATATATTTT
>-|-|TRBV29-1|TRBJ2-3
CSVEAGVLRSGTDTQYF
TGCAGCGTTGAAGCGGGGGTACTGCGATCCGGCACAGATACGCAGTATTTT
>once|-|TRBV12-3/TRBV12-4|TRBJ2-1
CASSLGQYNEQFF
TGTGCCAGCAGTTTAGGACAGTATAATGAGCAGTTCTTC
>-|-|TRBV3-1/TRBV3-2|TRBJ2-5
CASSQFRETQYF
TGTGCCAGCAGCCAATTTAGAGAGACCCAGTACTTC
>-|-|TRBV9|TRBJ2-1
CASSVGDAYNEQFF
TGTGCCAGCAGCGTAGGAGATGCCTACAATGAGCAGTTCTTC
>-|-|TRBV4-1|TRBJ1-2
CASSPHRPVNYGYTF
TGCGCCAGCAGCCCCCACCGGCCCGTGAACTATGGCTACACCTTC
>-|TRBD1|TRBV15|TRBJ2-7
CATSRGGQGNYEQYF
TGTGCCACCAGCAGAGGCGGACAGGGGAACTACGAGCAGTACTTC
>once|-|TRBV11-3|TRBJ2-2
CASSLDAGELFF
TGTGCCAGCAGCCTCGACGCCGGGGAGCTGTTTTTT
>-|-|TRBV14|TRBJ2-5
CASSQWGQETQYF
TGTGCCAGCAGCCAATGGGGCCAAGAGACCCAGTACTTC
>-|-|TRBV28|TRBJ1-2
CASSPQGYGYTF
TGTGCCAGCAGTCCACAGGGCTATGGCTACACCTTC
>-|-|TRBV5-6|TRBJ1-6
CASTIGHVDSPLHF
TGTGCCAGCACCATTGGCCATGTGGATTCACCCCTCCACTTT
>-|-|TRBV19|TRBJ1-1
CASSYTREAEAFF
TGTGCCAGTAGTTACACCCGAGAGGCTGAAGCTTTCTTT
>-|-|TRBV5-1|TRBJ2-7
CASSMTGTPSYEQYF
TGCGCCAGCAGCATGACCGGTACCCCCTCTTACGAGCAGTACTTC
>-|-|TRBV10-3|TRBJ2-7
CAISGGNFYEQYF
TGTGCCATCAGTGGGGGGAACTTCTACGAGCAGTACTTC
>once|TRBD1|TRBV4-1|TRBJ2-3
CASSRYRDSTDTQYF
TGCGCCAGCAGCCGATACCGGGACAGTACAGATACGCAGTATTTT
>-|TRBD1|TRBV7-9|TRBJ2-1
CATPAGGQGVREQFF
TGTGCCACGCCCGCCGGAGGACAGGGAGTTCGGGAGCAGTTCTTC
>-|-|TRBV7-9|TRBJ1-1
CASSSRGRGTEAFF
TGTGCCAGCAGCTCTAGGGGTAGGGGGACTGAAGCTTTCTTT
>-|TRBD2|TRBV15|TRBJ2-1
CATSSSGGHYNEQFF
TGTGCCACCAGCAGTAGCGGGGGGCACTACAATGAGCAGTTCTTC
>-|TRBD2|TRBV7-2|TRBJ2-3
CASSLWGGTDTQYF
TGTGCCAGCAGCTTATGGGGAGGGACAGATACGCAGTATTTT
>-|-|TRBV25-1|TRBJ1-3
CASSEHRAVSGNTIYF
TGTGCCAGCAGTGAGCACAGAGCCGTCTCTGGAAACACCATATATTTT
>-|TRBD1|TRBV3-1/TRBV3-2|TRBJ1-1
CASSQGTGSTEAFF
TGTGCCAGCAGCCAAGGGACAGGAAGCACTGAAGCTTTCTTT
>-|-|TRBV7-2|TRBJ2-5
CASSLGERETQYF
TGTGCCAGCAGCTTAGGCGAGAGGGAGACCCAGTACTTC
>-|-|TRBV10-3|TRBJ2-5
CAISESVGGGQYF
TGTGCCATCAGTGAGTCGGTTGGAGGGGGCCAGTACTTC
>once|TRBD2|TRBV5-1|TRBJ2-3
CASSLEGLAGGSTDTQYF
TGCGCCAGCAGCTTGGAGGGACTAGCGGGGGGAAGCACAGATACGCAGTATTTT
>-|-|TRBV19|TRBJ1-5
CASSIVSRAGQPQHF
TGTGCCAGTAGTATAGTTTCAAGAGCTGGTCAGCCCCAGCATTTT
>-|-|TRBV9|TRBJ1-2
CASNRDNYGYTF
TGTGCCAGCAACAGGGACAACTATGGCTACACCTTC
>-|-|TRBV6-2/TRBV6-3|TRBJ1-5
CASSYVRRSNQPQHF
TGTGCCAGCAGTTACGTCAGGCGTAGCAATCAGCCCCAGCATTTT
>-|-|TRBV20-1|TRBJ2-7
CSASAIEQYF
TGCAGTGCTAGTGCGATCGAGCAGTACTTC
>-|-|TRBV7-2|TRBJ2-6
CASSSTGISGANVLTF
TGTGCCAGCAGCTCAACAGGAATCTCTGGGGCCAACGTCCTGACTTTC
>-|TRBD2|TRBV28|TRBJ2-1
CASRGSGGNNEQFF
TGTGCCAGCAGGGGTAGCGGGGGTAACAATGAGCAGTTCTTC
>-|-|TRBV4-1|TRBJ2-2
CASSQVGGPGELFF
TGCGCCAGCAGCCAAGTGGGGGGACCCGGGGAGCTGTTTTTT
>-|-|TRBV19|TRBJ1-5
CASRSEISNQPQHF
TGTGCCAGTCGTTCAGAGATTAGCAATCAGCCCCAGCATTTT
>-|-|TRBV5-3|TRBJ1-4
CARSLAPGVGEKLFF
TGTGCCAGAAGCTTGGCCCCGGGCGTTGGAGAAAAACTGTTTTTT
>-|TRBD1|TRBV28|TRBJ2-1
CASSAAGTGGGEQFF
TGTGCCAGCAGTGCCGCCGGGACAGGGGGGGGTGAGCAGTTCTTC
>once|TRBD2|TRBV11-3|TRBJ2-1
CASSPGSSGGNEQFF
TGTGCCAGCAGCCCCGGGTCTAGCGGGGGGAATGAGCAGTTCTTC
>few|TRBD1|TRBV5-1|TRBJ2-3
CASSLLGQGTDTQYF
TGCGCCAGCAGTTTGCTGGGACAGGGAACAGATACGCAGTATTTT